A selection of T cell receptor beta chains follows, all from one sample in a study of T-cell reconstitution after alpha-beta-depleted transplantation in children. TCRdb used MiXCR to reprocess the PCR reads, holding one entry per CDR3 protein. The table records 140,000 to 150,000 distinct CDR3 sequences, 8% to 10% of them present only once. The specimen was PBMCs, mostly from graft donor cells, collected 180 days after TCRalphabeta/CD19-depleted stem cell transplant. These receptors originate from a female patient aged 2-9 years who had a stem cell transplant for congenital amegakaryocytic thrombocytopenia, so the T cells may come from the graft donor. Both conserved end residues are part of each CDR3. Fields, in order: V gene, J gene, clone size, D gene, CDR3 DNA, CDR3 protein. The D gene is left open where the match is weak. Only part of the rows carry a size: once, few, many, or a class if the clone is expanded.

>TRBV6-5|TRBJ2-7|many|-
TGTGCCAGCGGCCGTAGCGAACTCAAGGGCTACGAGCAGTACTTC
CASGRSELKGYEQYF
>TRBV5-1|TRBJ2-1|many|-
TGCGCCAGCAGCGAAGAGTTCTCCTCCTACAATGAGCAGTTCTTC
CASSEEFSSYNEQFF
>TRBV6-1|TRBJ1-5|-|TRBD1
TGTGCCAGCAGAGACAGGGAAAATCAGCCCCAGCATTTT
CASRDRENQPQHF
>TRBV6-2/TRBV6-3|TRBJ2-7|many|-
TGTGCCAGCAGTCCGGGACCGGAGCCAGTCTACGAGCAGTACTTC
CASSPGPEPVYEQYF
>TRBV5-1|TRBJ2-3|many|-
TGCGCCAGCAGCTTGTATTTTACCCGCACAGATACGCAGTATTTT
CASSLYFTRTDTQYF
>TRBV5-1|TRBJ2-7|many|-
TGCGCCAGCCGTGGTCAGGGTACCTACGAGCAGTACTTC
CASRGQGTYEQYF
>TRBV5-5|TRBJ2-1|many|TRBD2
TGTGCCAGCAGCCCGATGGGGGGGGATGAGCAGTTCTTC
CASSPMGGDEQFF
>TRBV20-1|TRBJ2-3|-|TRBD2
TGCAGTGCTAGAGTTCCTAGCGGAACCCCTAGCACAGATACGCAGTATTTT
CSARVPSGTPSTDTQYF
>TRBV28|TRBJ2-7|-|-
TGTGCCGGGGGGGACAGCCCCTACGAGCAGTACTTC
CAGGDSPYEQYF
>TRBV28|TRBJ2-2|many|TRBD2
TGTGCCAGCAGCTCAATAGCGGGGGGGCCGGTCGGGGAGCTGTTTTTT
CASSSIAGGPVGELFF
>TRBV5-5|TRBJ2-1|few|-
TGTGCCAGCAGCTTGAGCAGGGAGGCGTTTCCTACCTACAATGAGCAGTTCTTC
CASSLSREAFPTYNEQFF
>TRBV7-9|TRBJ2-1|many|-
TGTGCCAGCAGCTTAGCGGGTCCCTACAATGAGCAGTTCTTC
CASSLAGPYNEQFF
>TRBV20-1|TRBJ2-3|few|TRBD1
TGCAGTGCTAGAGGACAGGGCAACACAGATACGCAGTATTTT
CSARGQGNTDTQYF
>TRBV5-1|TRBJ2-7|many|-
TGCGCCAGCAGCTTGTTAGGGGAGAGGGAATACGAGCAGTACTTC
CASSLLGEREYEQYF
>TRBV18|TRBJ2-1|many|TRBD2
TGTGCCAGCTCGGACCGGATGGGACTAGGACAGTTCTTC
CASSDRMGLGQFF
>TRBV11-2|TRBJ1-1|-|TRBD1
TGTGCCAGCAGCTCGGGACAGCTGATATGGACTGAAGCTTTCTTT
CASSSGQLIWTEAFF
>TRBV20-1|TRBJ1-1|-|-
TGCAGTGCTAGAGCTTCGACAGGGAACACTGAAGCTTTCTTT
CSARASTGNTEAFF